This entry lists 28 T cell receptor beta chains sequenced from one sample in a study of shared clonotypes between healthy human individuals. Sequenced by immunoSEQ multiplex PCR; TCRdb stores in-frame clones only, minus some. Altogether about 1.5 million clones are present, 95% to 99% being singletons, with the ten largest covering about 0.42%. Sequenced sample: naive CD4+ T cells sorted from blood. The sample's subset: CD45RA+ positively selected. The receptor set was obtained from a man aged 25-40 years in good health.

Remarks on this clone: At one of its ends the junction is not consistent with the germline gene, which may arise from a read error. The chain uses TRBV5-8 and TRBJ1-2, with no clear D. Germline CDR1 and CDR2: SGHTS and YDEGEE. The CDR3 sequence is 18 residues long. CDR3 sequence: CASSRPGSWVVYNSGYTF. DNA for the CDR3: TGTGCCAGCAGCCGTCCGGGGAGTTGGGTGGTTTATAACTCTGGCTACACCTTC.

The V call is TRBV6-1, the J call TRBJ2-7; TRBD1 agrees at 10 bases. Germline V gene sequence: CDR1 MNHNS, CDR2 SASEGT. The CDR3 has 15 amino acids. Trimming at V came to 6 bases and at J to 2 bases, leaving 7 bases not matched to a gene. This CDR3 is CASSQAGTGAYEQYF. CDR3 nucleotide sequence: TGTGCCAGCAGCCAAGCGGGGACAGGGGCCTACGAGCAGTACTTC.

The rearrangement uses TRBV6-1 and TRBJ2-3; D is possibly TRBD1 or TRBD2 (6 bases each). The ends were cut back, 6 bases at V and 2 bases at J, with 9 bases in the middle. This CDR3 is 13 amino acids long. Germline CDR1 and CDR2: MNHNS and SASEGT. The CDR3 DNA sequence: TGTGCCAGCAGGCGGGACATCACAGATACGCAGTATTTT. This translates into CASRRDITDTQYF.

This clone was seen only once. This chain uses TRBV30 with TRBJ1-5, with TRBD1 identical over 7 bases. Germline trimming cut 0 bases from V and 0 bases from J; bases unmatched to any gene: 2. The CDR3 spans 15 residues. Germline CDR1 and CDR2: GTSNPN and SVGIG (reference sequence). The chain's CDR3 is CAWSVHRGSNQPQHF. The CDR3 DNA reads TGTGCCTGGAGTGTACACAGGGGTAGCAATCAGCCCCAGCATTTT.

The chain is built from TRBV28 and TRBJ2-7; 8 bases fit TRBD1. The germline CDR1 and CDR2 sequences are MDHEN and SYDVKM. CDR3 length equals 15 residues. V was clipped by 6 bases and J by 3 bases; unmatched bases: 10. Here the CDR3 DNA reads TGTGCCAGCAGGACATCAGGGGGCGCGTTCTACGAGCAGTACTTC. Amino acids: CASRTSGGAFYEQYF.

The rearrangement joins TRBV7-8 to TRBJ1-1; D uncertain. Germline loops: CDR1 SGHVS, CDR2 FQNEAQ. This CDR3 has 14 residues. The V and J ends lost 4 bases and 5 bases respectively, with 14 bases between them. The CDR3 coding sequence is TGTGCCAGCAGCTCGAGGACCGTGGGGACTGAAGCTTTCTTT. Protein: CASSSRTVGTEAFF.

The rearrangement links TRBV29-1 to TRBJ2-7; TRBD2 is a possible D gene (5 bases). V was shortened by 6 bases and J by 5 bases, with 23 bases between the two germline ends. The CDR3 has 15 amino acids. The germline gives CDR1 SQVTM, CDR2 ANQGSEA. The CDR3: CSVTPLLVGQDEQYF. CDR3 in DNA: TGCAGCGTCACCCCCTTACTAGTGGGTCAGGACGAGCAGTACTTC.

The gene calls are TRBV29-1 and TRBJ2-1; 10 bases agree with TRBD2. The length of the CDR3 is 14 residues. CDR1 is SQVTM, CDR2 ANQGSEA, per germline. The V gene end was trimmed by 6 bases and the J gene end by 5 bases; junction bases not matched to a gene: 7. This chain's CDR3 is CSVTPGLANNEQFF. CDR3 nucleotides: TGCAGCGTGACACCGGGACTAGCGAACAATGAGCAGTTCTTC.

V gene TRBV25-1 combines with J gene TRBJ2-1, with a possible D match to TRBD2 (5 bases). Trimming stripped 6 bases from V and 3 bases from J, with 15 bases between. The CDR3 contains 15 residues. CDR1 is MGHDK, CDR2 SYGVNS, per germline. The CDR3 DNA sequence: TGTGCCAGCAGGGACTTCGGAATACTCTACAATGAGCAGTTCTTC. This codes for CASRDFGILYNEQFF.

J is TRBJ2-1 and V is TRBV9; unclear D gene. V was shortened by 4 bases and J by 0 bases, with 8 bases between the two germline ends. The CDR3 spans 14 residues. Per the germline V gene, CDR1 is SGDLS and CDR2 is YYNGEE. The CDR3 reads CASSPGFSYNEQFF. The CDR3 DNA reads as TGTGCCAGCAGCCCCGGGTTCTCCTACAATGAGCAGTTCTTC.

The chain is built from TRBV11-2 and TRBJ1-3; weak D call: TRBD1 (5 bases). CDR3 length equals 14 residues. From germline, CDR1 is SGHAT and CDR2 FQNNGV. Trimming removed 6 bases at V and 4 bases at J, with 13 bases between. Written as DNA, the CDR3 is TGTGCCAGCAGATACGGGGGGACCGGAAACACCATATATTTT. This codes for CASRYGGTGNTIYF.

This clone was picked up one time. The chain joins TRBV19 to TRBJ2-3, with D hard to call. CDR3 length equals 15 residues. Germline CDR1 is LNHDA and CDR2 is SQIVND (reference sequence). V was shortened by 4 bases and J by 6 bases, with 17 bases between the two germline ends. The CDR3 spells CASSTVTGWLDTQYF. In nucleotides, the CDR3 is TGTGCCAGTAGTACAGTCACGGGTTGGTTGGATACGCAGTATTTT.

This chain links TRBV7-8 with TRBJ1-4; TRBD1 is a possible D gene (6 bases). The CDR3 covers 16 residues. Trimming removed 3 bases from V and 0 bases from J, with 11 bases in between. Germline CDR1 SGHVS, CDR2 FQNEAQ. CDR3 in DNA: TGTGCCAGCAGCTTGGGGGCCCGAGCAACTAATGAAAAACTGTTTTTT. Its translation: CASSLGARATNEKLFF.

This chain links TRBV5-1 with TRBJ2-1; 12 bases map to TRBD2. V shed 4 bases and J 3 bases; nucleotides not matched to a gene: 5. The CDR3 sequence is 16 residues long. The germline gives CDR1 SGHRS, CDR2 YFSETQ. The CDR3 DNA sequence: TGCGCCAGCAGCCCACCGACTAGCGGGAGCTACAATGAGCAGTTCTTC. This gives the protein CASSPPTSGSYNEQFF.

CDR3 sequence reads: CASKGFGETQYF. For the CDR3, the DNA is TGTGCCAGCAAAGGTTTCGGGGAGACCCAGTACTTC. The chain couples TRBV6-1 to TRBJ2-5; D is unclear. The CDR3 is made up of 12 amino acids. In germline, CDR1 is MNHNS, CDR2 SASEGT. Trimming took 7 bases from V and 5 from J, leaving 11 bases between them.

The CDR3 sequence is CASSKRASGSWDQETQYF. The DNA for the CDR3 is TGTGCCAGCAGCAAAAGGGCTAGCGGGAGTTGGGACCAAGAGACCCAGTACTTC. This chain joins TRBV7-3 and TRBJ2-5; 10 bases line up with TRBD2. Germline CDR1 is SGHTA and CDR2 is FQGTGA. V trimming: 5 bases; J trimming: 0 bases; junction bases outside the gene matches: 12. The CDR3 has 18 amino acids.

The chain is built from TRBV21-1 and TRBJ1-1; TRBD1, the D gene given by the table, was not confirmed from the DNA. TRBV21-1 is a recognized pseudogene. The CDR3 is made up of 13 amino acids. This CDR3 is CASRHRGFTEAFF. The CDR3 DNA reads as TGTGCCAGCAGGCACAGGGGGTTCACTGAAGCTTTCTTT.

The chain joins TRBV28 to TRBJ2-4; D tentatively fits TRBD1 or TRBD2 (5 bases each). CDR1 and CDR2 from the germline V gene are MDHEN and SYDVKM. There are 16 residues in the CDR3. Trimming took off 11 bases at V and 3 bases at J, with 23 bases between the two ends. The CDR3 reads CASFGADLGSKNIQYF. DNA for the CDR3: TGTGCCTCCTTCGGGGCAGACCTTGGAAGCAAAAACATTCAGTACTTC.

This rearrangement joins TRBV29-1 to TRBJ1-5; 11 bases align to TRBD1. V shed 6 bases, J shed 3 bases, and the junction held 4 bases outside the gene matches. CDR3 length: 14 residues. Germline V gives CDR1 SQVTM, CDR2 ANQGSEA. CDR3 coding DNA: TGCAGCGTACGGACAGGGGGCCACAATCAGCCCCAGCATTTT. This codes for CSVRTGGHNQPQHF.

The chain joins TRBV18 to TRBJ1-1; D not resolved. This CDR3 has 14 amino acids. Germline V gene data show CDR1 as KGHSH and CDR2 as LQKENI. The ends were cut back, 8 bases at V and 0 bases at J, with 13 bases in the middle. CDR3 DNA sequence: TGTGCCAGCAAGTACGGGGATATGAACACTGAAGCTTTCTTT. Its protein is CASKYGDMNTEAFF.

J is TRBJ2-2 and V is TRBV5-6; 8 bases are a match to TRBD1. Germline V gene data show CDR1 as SGHDT and CDR2 as YYEEEE. The CDR3 totals 16 residues. Germline trimming cut 4 bases from V and 4 bases from J; bases unmatched to any gene: 9. CDR3 nucleotide sequence: TGTGCCAGCAGCAAGGAGGGACAGGTTGGCACCGGGGAGCTGTTTTTT. It specifies CASSKEGQVGTGELFF.

The genes are TRBV19 and TRBJ1-5, with 7 positions matching TRBD1. Trimming removed 4 bases from V and 5 bases from J; junction bases left unmatched: 8. The CDR3 runs 15 residues. The germline gives CDR1 LNHDA, CDR2 SQIVND (reference sequence). The CDR3 protein is CASSTPDRAYQPQHF. For the CDR3, the DNA is TGTGCCAGTAGTACACCCGACAGGGCCTATCAGCCCCAGCATTTT. Full variable domain (remainder filled in from reference TRBV19 and TRBJ1-5): DGGITQSPKYLFRKEGQNVTLSCEQNLNHDAMYWYRQDPGQGLRLIYYSQIVNDFQKGDIAEGYSVSREKKESFPLTVTSAQKNPTAFYLCASSTPDRAYQPQHFGDGTRLSIL.

This clone has a single count. The chain recombines TRBV10-3 with TRBJ2-7; D gene ambiguous. This CDR3 has 13 amino acids. With 0 bases removed from V and 6 bases from J, the gap between germline ends came to 9 bases. Germline V gene sequence: CDR1 ENHRY, CDR2 SYGVKD. The CDR3 sequence: CAISESSVPEQYF. In DNA form, the CDR3 reads TGTGCCATCAGTGAGTCGTCAGTCCCCGAGCAGTACTTC.

The rearrangement uses TRBV18 and TRBJ1-1, with D unresolved. Germline CDR1 and CDR2: KGHSH and LQKENI. The V end lost 5 bases, the J end lost 0 bases, and 13 bases lay between the germline ends. This CDR3 is built from 15 residues. CDR3 sequence reads: CASSAGSLMNTEAFF. In nucleotides, the CDR3 is TGTGCCAGCTCAGCGGGAAGCTTAATGAACACTGAAGCTTTCTTT.

The chain combines TRBV15 with TRBJ2-1; D not resolved. Trimming shortened V by 3 bases and J by 4 bases, and 16 bases separated the two germline ends. Germline values: CDR1 LNHNV, CDR2 YYDKDF (reference sequence). This CDR3 has 16 residues. This CDR3 is CATSSPLAVRYNEQFF. DNA of the CDR3: TGTGCCACCAGCAGCCCTCTTGCAGTGCGTTACAATGAGCAGTTCTTC.

The V call is TRBV5-6, the J call TRBJ2-5, with D perhaps matching TRBD2 (6 bases). The CDR3 has 15 residues. Germline V gene sequence: CDR1 SGHDT, CDR2 YYEEEE. Trimming stripped 3 bases from V and 4 bases from J, with 16 bases between. The CDR3 DNA reads as TGTGCCAGCAGCTCCGGGAGCCTCCTAGGAGAGACCCAGTACTTC. This codes for CASSSGSLLGETQYF.

The chain joins TRBV5-1 to TRBJ2-1; 7 positions agree with TRBD1. The CDR3 totals 15 residues. CDR1 SGHRS and CDR2 YFSETQ come from the germline V gene. Trimming cost V 2 bases and J 2 bases; bases outside gene matches: 4. DNA of the CDR3: TGCGCCAGCAGCTTCCGGGACAGCCCCTACAATGAGCAGTTCTTC. Translation: CASSFRDSPYNEQFF.

The chain couples TRBV7-9 to TRBJ2-5; 7 nucleotides agree with TRBD1. The CDR3 is made up of 14 amino acids. Germline V gives CDR1 SEHNR, CDR2 FQNEAQ (reference sequence). Trimming took 5 bases from V and 5 from J; bases not matched to a gene: 8. The CDR3 protein is CASSPETGIETQYF. The DNA for the CDR3 is TGTGCCAGCAGCCCCGAGACAGGGATCGAGACCCAGTACTTC.